There are a few counts of the clone carrying this TCR delta chain. The antigen is unknown. TCRdb's listed protein matches a much larger clone and diverges from this DNA's translation at residue 20, likely through a read error; the protein shown comes from the DNA. The data derive from a study of γδ T cells in repeated Plasmodium falciparum infection. As for the study in general: Donors had four controlled P. falciparum NF54 infections over roughly 590 days.

Bulk repertoires came from Vgamma9/Vdelta2+ or Vdelta2-negative gammadelta T cells flow-sorted from PBMC. General study results and limits: Waves of new clonotype selection appeared after repeated controlled infections in Vdelta2-negative, largely Vdelta1+, gammadelta T cells.

Germline loops: CDR1 TSWWSYY, CDR2 QGS. The CDR3 is 23 residues long. TCRdb ran CATT on the multiplex PCR reads. The data hold 45,000 to 50,000 delta-chain clones, with over 1.5% observed a single time. The sample taken for sequencing was gamma-delta T cells from blood. The sequence derives from a pool of human donors (malaria-infected and uninfected, not separated). The V gene is TRDV1, the J gene TRDJ1; the match to TRDD3 covers 10 bases. The J gene, absent from TCRdb, was called here by matching the DNA to germline. The CDR3 sequence is CALGELLACGVGDTSRYTDRLIF. CDR3 coding DNA: TGTGCTCTTGGGGAACTATTGGCCTGCGGGGTGGGGGATACAAGCCGGTACACCGATAGACTCATCTTT.